This note documents a single T cell receptor (beta chain) sequence. There is no known antigen for this receptor. No much larger clone is present one base from it, and per-base qualities are unavailable. This record comes from a study of blood T cell repertoires in COVID-19 (TCRdb year 2020). About the study as a whole: Collaborator samples came from the United States, Italy and Spain and covered acute and convalescent phases of COVID-19. Where available, HLA class I and class II types were taken from metadata supplied by the sample provider and were not determined by assay-based typing. The samples were drawn from the first 160 participants of the ongoing ImmuneRACE study and from over a thousand subjects provided by 6 global collaborators. A de-identified subject ID, COVID-19 status, age in years and sex were almost always included in the sample metadata. Subjects who had been exposed to COVID-19, were actively infected with it, or had recovered from it provided the deeply sampled blood TCRbeta repertoires that made up the dataset. A freely available public database, intended as a resource for researchers studying the immune response to SARS-CoV-2, is where the repertoires were released. The prospective study material was composed of cDNA or gDNA derived from T cells, B-cell-depleted T cells, or PBMCs. General conclusions and limits of the study: Clinical and demographic metadata were provided uncurated, with the amount varying by source and participant.

The immunoSEQ Assay, a bias-controlled multiplex PCR, was used to amplify TCRbeta CDR3 regions from genomic DNA. The authors processed their data as follows. The number of nucleated cells in each sample was estimated from the amplification of reference gene primers within the assay. Sequence reads were collapsed and filtered to measure the absolute abundance of every unique TCRbeta CDR3 rearrangement. Productive Simpson clonality was computed per sample as the square root of Simpson's diversity index over productive rearrangements. Imported from immuneACCESS, the table was reduced by TCRdb to in-frame sequences with V and J called. These copies leave out some clones; in studies compared against another copy, an unresolved V gene accounts for under half, and the cause of the remainder is not known. D and trimming were read from the DNA, whereas the V and J calls and clone size are those reported in that table. This sample lists a few hundred thousand clones; roughly nine tenths were detected once. The top ten hold just over 8% of the sample.

Enrolling through a virtual design, the prospective study's participants ranged in age from roughly 18 to 90 years and lived across roughly 24 United States geographic areas. Cohort assignment in the prospective study relied on participant-reported clinical history from a screening survey and a study questionnaire. Recovered participants in ImmuneRACE Cohort 3 were defined as having two consecutive negative NP/OP PCR tests, clearance from a healthcare professional, or resolution of symptoms. In the prospective study, whole blood, serum and a nasopharyngeal or oropharyngeal swab were collected from each participant by mobile phlebotomists. Participants in the prospective study had the option to provide additional blood draws and questionnaires over an approximately 2-month period. Before DNA extraction, prospective study blood samples were shipped either frozen or at room temperature. The CDR3 numbers 13 residues from cysteine through phenylalanine. Only the CDR3 part of the read is kept: 39 bases, read in frame from the first base. CDR1 and CDR2, per the germline V gene, are MNHEY and SVGAGI. Compared with germline, V lacks 10 bases and J lacks 7 bases; bases without a gene match: 10.

This clonotype was obtained from a woman aged 60-70 years who had recovered from COVID-19. The V gene is TRBV6-5 and the J gene is TRBJ1-1; a stretch of 9 junction bases matches TRBD1. The sample taken for sequencing was PBMCs or T cells enriched from blood (not recorded which). The CDR3 reads as follows: CAIRKQGAGEAFF. The bases are TGTGCCATCCGAAAACAGGGGGCAGGTGAAGCTTTCTTT.